Sequencing of this TCR beta chain was carried out in a study of cytomegalovirus exposure and HLA in healthy donors (dated by TCRdb to about 2017). General notes on the study: The 666 repertoires of the first cohort and the 110 or so validation repertoires were produced on the same platform, according to a later analysis. The study aimed to test whether cataloging public T cell receptors could reveal signatures of past pathogen exposure. In addition to the first cohort of hundreds of subjects, a separate validation cohort of 100 to 150 different subjects was used. To predict cytomegalovirus infection status, the study combined high-throughput TCR immunosequencing, statistical association of individual TCRs with disease status, and machine learning.

What the work shows at the level of the full study, not this receptor alone: The authors suggested that the approach could potentially be extended to other disease states and immunological phenotypes. In the study, 164 TCR beta chains were listed as associated with cytomegalovirus. Cytomegalovirus status was reported to be diagnosed by the classifier with high specificity and sensitivity in both the original and validation cohorts. Three of the identified cytomegalovirus-associated TCR beta chains were confirmed in vitro to be specific for cytomegalovirus antigens. A later analysis had no HLA typing for the validation cohort, so co-occurrence there was scored across all 110 or so repertoires. Most TCR sequences were observed very rarely across donors, whereas some public TCRs were present in many individuals. Subsequent analysis determined that TCRs grouped into clusters in the first cohort also showed a tendency toward co-occurrence across the 120 validation repertoires, and about 94% of cluster scores exceeded 0.

The donors were included in the validation cohort of around 120 subjects, a group kept apart from the roughly 670-subject first cohort. The library came from the immunoSEQ multiplex PCR assay. The authors' analysis ran thus. A statistical classification framework was built for diagnosing cytomegalovirus status from the catalog of TCR beta chain sequences. Held by TCRdb, this immuneACCESS table contains in-frame sequences only and omits some clones. Under half of the omission traces to an unresolved V gene where checked; the cause of the rest is unknown. That table is the source of V, J and clone size, and D and trimming were worked out from the DNA. The sample records about 120,000 clones, approximately 95% of which are singletons. In total, the top ten clones hold 1.5% to 2% of the sample. Remarks on this clone: What antigen it recognizes has not been identified. Base qualities were left out, and no much larger clone turns up one base away.

Sequenced sample: PBMCs. The TCR sequence derives from a man in his late teens or twenties in good health and CMV-seronegative.

The DNA sequence reads TGTGCCAGCAGTTCCCCCCCCACACAGGGGGGCGCTGTCTATGGCTACACCTTC. Translation gives CASSSPPTQGGAVYGYTF. The chain was built from TRBV28 and TRBJ1-2, with 8 middle bases fitting TRBD1. Relative to germline, V is missing 4 bases and J is missing 4 bases, with 17 bases of the junction outside any gene match. From the cysteine through the phenylalanine, the CDR3 covers 18 amino acids. Of the read, only the CDR3 DNA is kept; its 54 bases are in frame from base 1. As encoded in the germline V gene, CDR1 is MDHEN while CDR2 is SYDVKM.